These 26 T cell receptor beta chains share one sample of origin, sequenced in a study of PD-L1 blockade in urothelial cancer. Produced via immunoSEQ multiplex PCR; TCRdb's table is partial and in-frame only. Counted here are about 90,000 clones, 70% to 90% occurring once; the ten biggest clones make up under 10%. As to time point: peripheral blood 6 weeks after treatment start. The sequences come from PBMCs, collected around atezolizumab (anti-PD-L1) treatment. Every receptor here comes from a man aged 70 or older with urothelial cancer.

The CDR3 loop reads CASSRGTSASTDTQYF. The DNA of the CDR3 is TGCGCCAGCAGCCGAGGGACTAGCGCCAGCACAGATACGCAGTATTTT. The rearrangement joins TRBV4-3 to TRBJ2-3; TRBD2 agrees at 10 bases. This CDR3 contains 16 residues. Germline V gene lookup returns CDR1 LGHNA and CDR2 YSLEER. With V trimmed by 4 bases and J by 0 bases, 4 bases remained unmatched.

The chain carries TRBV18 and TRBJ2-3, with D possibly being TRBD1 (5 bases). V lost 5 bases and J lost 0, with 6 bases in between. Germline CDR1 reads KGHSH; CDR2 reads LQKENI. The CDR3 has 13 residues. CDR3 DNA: TGTGCCAGCTCAGGGGCTAGCACAGATACGCAGTATTTT. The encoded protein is CASSGASTDTQYF.

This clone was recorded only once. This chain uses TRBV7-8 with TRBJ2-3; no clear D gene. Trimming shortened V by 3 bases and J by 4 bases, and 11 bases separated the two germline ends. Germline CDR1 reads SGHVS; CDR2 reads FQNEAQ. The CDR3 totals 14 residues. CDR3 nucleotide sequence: TGTGCCAGCAGCTTTAAGACTGGAGCAGATACGCAGTATTTT. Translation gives CASSFKTGADTQYF.

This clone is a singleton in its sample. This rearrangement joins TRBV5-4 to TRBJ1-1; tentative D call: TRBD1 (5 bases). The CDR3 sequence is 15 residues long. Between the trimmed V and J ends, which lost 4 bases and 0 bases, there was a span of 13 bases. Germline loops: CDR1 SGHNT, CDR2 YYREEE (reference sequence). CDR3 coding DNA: TGTGCCAGCAGCCCGGAACAGGCTATGAACACTGAAGCTTTCTTT. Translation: CASSPEQAMNTEAFF.

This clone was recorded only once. CDR3 coding DNA: TGCGCCAGCAGCCCGGGGACTGCGCACAATGAGCAGTTCTTC. It translates to CASSPGTAHNEQFF. The V and J genes are TRBV5-1 and TRBJ2-1, with D maybe TRBD2 (6 bases). V shed 4 bases and J shed 5 bases, with 13 bases lying between them. The CDR3 totals 14 residues. Germline CDR1 reads SGHRS; CDR2 reads YFSETQ.

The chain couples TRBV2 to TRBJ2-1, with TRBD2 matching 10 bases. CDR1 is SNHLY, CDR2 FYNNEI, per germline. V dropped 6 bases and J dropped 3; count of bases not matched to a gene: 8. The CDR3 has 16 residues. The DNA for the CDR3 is TGTGCCAGCAGCGACGCTAGCGGGGGACTCTACAATGAGCAGTTCTTC. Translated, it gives CASSDASGGLYNEQFF.

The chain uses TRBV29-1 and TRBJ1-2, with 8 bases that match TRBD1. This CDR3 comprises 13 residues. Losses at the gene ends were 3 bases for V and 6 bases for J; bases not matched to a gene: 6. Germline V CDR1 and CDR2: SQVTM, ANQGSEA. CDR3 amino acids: CSVETGEYDGYTF. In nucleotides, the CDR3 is TGCAGCGTTGAGACAGGGGAGTACGATGGCTACACCTTC.

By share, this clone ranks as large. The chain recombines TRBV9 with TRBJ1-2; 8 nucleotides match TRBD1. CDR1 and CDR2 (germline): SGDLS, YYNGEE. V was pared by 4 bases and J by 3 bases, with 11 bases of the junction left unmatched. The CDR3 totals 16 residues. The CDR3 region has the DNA TGTGCCAGCAGCTTAATGGCGGGGACAGGTCACTATGGCTACACCTTC. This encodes CASSLMAGTGHYGYTF. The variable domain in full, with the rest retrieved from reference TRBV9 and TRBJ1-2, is DSGVTQTPKHLITATGQRVTLRCSPRSGDLSVYWYQQSLDQGLQFLIQYYNGEERAKGNILERFSAQQFPDLHSELNLSSLELGDSALYFCASSLMAGTGHYGYTFGSGTRLTVV.

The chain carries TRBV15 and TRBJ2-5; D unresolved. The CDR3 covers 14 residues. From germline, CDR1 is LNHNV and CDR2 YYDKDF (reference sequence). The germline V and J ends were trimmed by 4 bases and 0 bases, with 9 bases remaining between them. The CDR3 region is CATSKDMYQETQYF. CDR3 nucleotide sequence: TGTGCCACCAGCAAAGACATGTACCAAGAGACCCAGTACTTC.

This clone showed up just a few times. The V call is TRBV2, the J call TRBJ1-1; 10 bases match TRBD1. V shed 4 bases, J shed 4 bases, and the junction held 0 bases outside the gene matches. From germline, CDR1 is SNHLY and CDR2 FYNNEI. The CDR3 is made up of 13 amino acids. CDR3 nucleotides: TGTGCCAGCAGTGGGACAGGGGGCACTGAAGCTTTCTTT. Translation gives CASSGTGGTEAFF.

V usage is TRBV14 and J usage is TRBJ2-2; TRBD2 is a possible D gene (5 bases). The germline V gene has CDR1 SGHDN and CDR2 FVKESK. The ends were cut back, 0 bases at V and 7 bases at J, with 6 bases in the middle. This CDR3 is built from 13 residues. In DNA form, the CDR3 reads TGTGCCAGCAGCCAAGATCGGGGCGGGGAGCTGTTTTTT. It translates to CASSQDRGGELFF.

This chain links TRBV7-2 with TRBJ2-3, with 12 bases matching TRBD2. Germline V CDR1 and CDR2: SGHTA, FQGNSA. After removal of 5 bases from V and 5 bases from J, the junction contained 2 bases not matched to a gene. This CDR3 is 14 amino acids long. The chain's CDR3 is CASSPSGRGDTQYF. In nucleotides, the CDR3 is TGTGCCAGCAGCCCTAGCGGGAGGGGAGATACGCAGTATTTT.

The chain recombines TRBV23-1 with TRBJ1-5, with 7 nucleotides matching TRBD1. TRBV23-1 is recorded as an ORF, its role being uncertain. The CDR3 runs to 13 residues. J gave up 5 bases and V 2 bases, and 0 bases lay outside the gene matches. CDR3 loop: CASSQDRDQPQHF. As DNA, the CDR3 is TGCGCCAGCAGTCAAGACAGGGATCAGCCCCAGCATTTT.

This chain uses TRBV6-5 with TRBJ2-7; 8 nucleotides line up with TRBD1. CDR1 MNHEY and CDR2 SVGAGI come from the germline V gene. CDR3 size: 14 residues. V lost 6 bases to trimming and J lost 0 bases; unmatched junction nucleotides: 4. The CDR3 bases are TGTGCCAGCAGCCGGGACAGGAGCTCCTACGAGCAGTACTTC. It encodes CASSRDRSSYEQYF.

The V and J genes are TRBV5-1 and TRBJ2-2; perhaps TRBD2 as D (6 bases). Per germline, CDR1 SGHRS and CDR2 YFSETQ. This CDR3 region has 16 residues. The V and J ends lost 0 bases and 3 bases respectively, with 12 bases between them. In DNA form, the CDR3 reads TGCGCCAGCAGCTTGGTTCCGGGAGTTGACACCGGGGAGCTGTTTTTT. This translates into CASSLVPGVDTGELFF.

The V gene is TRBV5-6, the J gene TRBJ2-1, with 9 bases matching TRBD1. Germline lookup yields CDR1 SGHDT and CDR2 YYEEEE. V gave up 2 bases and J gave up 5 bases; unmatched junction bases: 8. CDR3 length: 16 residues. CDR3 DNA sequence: TGTGCCAGCAGCTTCCCAGGGACAGGGCTTGACAATGAGCAGTTCTTC. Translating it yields CASSFPGTGLDNEQFF.

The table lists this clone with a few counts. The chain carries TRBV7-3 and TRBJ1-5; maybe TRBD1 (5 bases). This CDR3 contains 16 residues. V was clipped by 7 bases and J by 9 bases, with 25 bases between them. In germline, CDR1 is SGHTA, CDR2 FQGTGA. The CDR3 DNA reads TGTGCCAGCACCAAAAGGAACTTCTCGCCCGGGGGGCCCCAGCATTTT. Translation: CASTKRNFSPGGPQHF.

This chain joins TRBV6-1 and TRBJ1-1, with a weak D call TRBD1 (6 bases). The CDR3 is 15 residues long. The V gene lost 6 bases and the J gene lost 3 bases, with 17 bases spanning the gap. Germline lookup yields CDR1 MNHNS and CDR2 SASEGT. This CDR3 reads CASRGGGYPDTEAFF. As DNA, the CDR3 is TGTGCCAGCAGAGGGGGGGGTTACCCCGACACTGAAGCTTTCTTT.

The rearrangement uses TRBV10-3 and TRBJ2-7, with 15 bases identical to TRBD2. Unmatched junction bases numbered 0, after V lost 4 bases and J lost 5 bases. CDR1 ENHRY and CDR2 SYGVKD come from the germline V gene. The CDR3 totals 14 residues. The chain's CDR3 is CAISGTSGRDEQYF. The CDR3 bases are TGTGCCATCAGTGGGACTAGCGGGAGGGACGAGCAGTACTTC.

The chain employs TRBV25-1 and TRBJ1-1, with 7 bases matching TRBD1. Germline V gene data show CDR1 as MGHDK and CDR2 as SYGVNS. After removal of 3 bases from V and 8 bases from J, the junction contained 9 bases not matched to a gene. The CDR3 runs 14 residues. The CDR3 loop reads CASSETGQVAEAFF. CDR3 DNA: TGTGCCAGCAGTGAGACCGGACAGGTCGCCGAAGCTTTCTTT.

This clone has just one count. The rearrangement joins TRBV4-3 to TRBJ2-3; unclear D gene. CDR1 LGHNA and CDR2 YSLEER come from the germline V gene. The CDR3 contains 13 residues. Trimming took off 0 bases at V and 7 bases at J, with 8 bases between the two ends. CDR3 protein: CASSQDIANTQYF. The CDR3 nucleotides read TGCGCCAGCAGCCAAGATATCGCGAATACGCAGTATTTT.

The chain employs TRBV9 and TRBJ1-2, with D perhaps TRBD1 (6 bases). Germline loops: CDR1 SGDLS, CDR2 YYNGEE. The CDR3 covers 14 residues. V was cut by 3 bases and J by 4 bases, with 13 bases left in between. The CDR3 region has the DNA TGTGCCAGCAGCGCTCGAGGACAGCTCTATGGCTACACCTTC. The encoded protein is CASSARGQLYGYTF.

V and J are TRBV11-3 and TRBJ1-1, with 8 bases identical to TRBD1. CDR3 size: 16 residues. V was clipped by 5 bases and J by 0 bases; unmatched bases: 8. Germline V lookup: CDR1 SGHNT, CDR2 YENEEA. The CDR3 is CASSPGQGRVNTEAFF. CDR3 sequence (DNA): TGTGCCAGCAGCCCCGGACAGGGACGGGTGAACACTGAAGCTTTCTTT.

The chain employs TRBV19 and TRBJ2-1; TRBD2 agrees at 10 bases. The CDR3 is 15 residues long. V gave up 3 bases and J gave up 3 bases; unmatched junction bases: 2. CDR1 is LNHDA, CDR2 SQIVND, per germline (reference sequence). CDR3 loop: CASSMGLALYNEQFF. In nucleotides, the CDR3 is TGTGCCAGTAGTATGGGACTAGCGCTCTACAATGAGCAGTTCTTC.

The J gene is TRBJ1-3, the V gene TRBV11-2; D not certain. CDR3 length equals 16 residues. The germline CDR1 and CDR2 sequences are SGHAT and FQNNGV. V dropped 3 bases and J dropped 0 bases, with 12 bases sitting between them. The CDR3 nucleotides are TGTGCCAGCAGCTTTCTATCCGGGAACTCTGGAAACACCATATATTTT. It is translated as CASSFLSGNSGNTIYF.

CDR3 coding DNA: TGTGCCAGCAGCCATACTACAGGGTGGGGCTATACCGGGGAGCTGTTTTTT. Amino acids: CASSHTTGWGYTGELFF. The chain combines TRBV11-2 with TRBJ2-2; a weak D match, TRBD1 (6 bases). V shed 5 bases and J shed 5 bases, with 21 bases lying between them. The CDR3 runs 17 residues. Germline-derived CDR1 and CDR2 are SGHAT and FQNNGV.